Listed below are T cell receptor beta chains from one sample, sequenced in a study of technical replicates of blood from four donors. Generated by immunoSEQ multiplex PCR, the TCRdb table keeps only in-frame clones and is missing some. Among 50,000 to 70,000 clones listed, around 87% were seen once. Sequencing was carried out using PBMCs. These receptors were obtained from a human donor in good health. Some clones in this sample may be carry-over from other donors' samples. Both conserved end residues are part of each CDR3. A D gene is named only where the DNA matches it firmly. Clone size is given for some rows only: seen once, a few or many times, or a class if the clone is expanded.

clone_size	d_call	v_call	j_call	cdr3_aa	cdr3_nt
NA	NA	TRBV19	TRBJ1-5	CASSQGRQPQHF	TGTGCCAGTAGTCAGGGCCGCCAGCCCCAGCATTTT
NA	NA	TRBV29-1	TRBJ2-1	CSVLTLGAEQFF	TGCAGCGTTCTCACGCTGGGGGCTGAGCAGTTCTTC
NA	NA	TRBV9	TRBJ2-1	CASSVAGENYNEQFF	TGTGCCAGCAGCGTAGCGGGAGAGAATTACAATGAGCAGTTCTTC
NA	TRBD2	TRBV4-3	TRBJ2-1	CASSQDHSGGAYNEQFF	TGCGCCAGCAGCCAAGATCATAGCGGGGGAGCCTACAATGAGCAGTTCTTC
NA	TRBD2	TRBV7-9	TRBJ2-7	CASSHTGTSNEQYF	TGTGCCAGCAGCCATACCGGGACTAGTAACGAGCAGTACTTC
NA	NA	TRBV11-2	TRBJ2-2	CASSVTDTGELFF	TGTGCCAGCAGCGTGACAGACACCGGGGAGCTGTTTTTT
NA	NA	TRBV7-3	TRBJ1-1	CASSLTGWGNTEAFF	TGTGCCAGCAGCTTGACAGGATGGGGGAACACTGAAGCTTTCTTT
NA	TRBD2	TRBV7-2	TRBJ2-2	CASSTHQRGDTGELFF	TGTGCCAGCAGTACTCATCAGCGGGGGGACACCGGGGAGCTGTTTTTT
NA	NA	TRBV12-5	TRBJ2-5	CASGTSTGQETQYF	TGTGCTAGTGGCACATCGACAGGACAAGAGACCCAGTACTTC
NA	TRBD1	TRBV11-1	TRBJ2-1	CASSLGTGESNEQFF	TGTGCCAGCAGTTTAGGGACAGGGGAGTCCAATGAGCAGTTCTTC
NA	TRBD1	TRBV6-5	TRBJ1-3	CASSLRGAGNTIYF	TGTGCCAGCAGCCTCAGGGGGGCCGGAAACACCATATATTTT
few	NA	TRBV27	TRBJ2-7	CASSVTIGTYEQYF	TGTGCCAGCAGTGTAACTATTGGAACCTACGAGCAGTACTTC
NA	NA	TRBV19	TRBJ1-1	CASSIGRKNTEAFF	TGTGCCAGTAGTATAGGCAGGAAGAACACTGAAGCTTTCTTT
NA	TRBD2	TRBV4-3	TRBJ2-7	CASSPTGGGAFLEQYF	TGCGCCAGCAGCCCCACCGGGGGAGGGGCCTTTCTCGAGCAGTACTTC
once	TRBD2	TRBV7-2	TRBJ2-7	CASSLVASGSSYEQYF	TGTGCCAGCAGCTTAGTTGCCAGCGGGAGCTCCTACGAGCAGTACTTC
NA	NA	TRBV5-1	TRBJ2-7	CASSRTESPYEQYF	TGCGCCAGCAGCCGGACAGAGTCCCCCTACGAGCAGTACTTC
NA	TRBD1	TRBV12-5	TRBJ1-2	CASGLDRGQAGYTF	TGTGCTAGTGGCCTAGACAGGGGGCAAGCTGGCTACACCTTC
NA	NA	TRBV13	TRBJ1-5	CASSSRGGNQPQHF	TGTGCCAGCAGCTCTAGGGGTGGCAATCAGCCCCAGCATTTT
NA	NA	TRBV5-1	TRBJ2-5	CASRPNQGRGTQYF	TGCGCCAGCAGGCCGAACCAGGGAAGGGGGACCCAGTACTTC
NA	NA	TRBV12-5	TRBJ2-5	CASGLATEETQYF	TGTGCTAGTGGTTTGGCGACAGAAGAGACCCAGTACTTC
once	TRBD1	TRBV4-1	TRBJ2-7	CASSLYPDRLIDEQYF	TGCGCCAGCAGCCTTTACCCGGACAGGTTAATCGACGAGCAGTACTTC
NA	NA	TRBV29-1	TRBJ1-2	CSVEDSTAYNYGYTF	TGCAGCGTTGAAGATTCTACCGCATATAACTATGGCTACACCTTC
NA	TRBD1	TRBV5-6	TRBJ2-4	CASSSPGTGGFF	TGTGCCAGCAGCTCACCCGGGACAGGGGGTTTCTTC
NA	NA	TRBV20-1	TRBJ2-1	CSANNYNEQFF	TGCAGTGCTAATAACTACAATGAGCAGTTCTTC
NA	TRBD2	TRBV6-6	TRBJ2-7	CAVRLAGSYEQYF	TGTGCCGTTAGACTAGCGGGTAGCTACGAGCAGTACTTC
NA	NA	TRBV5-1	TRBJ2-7	CASSSRQSYEQYF	TGCGCCAGCAGCTCTCGACAGTCCTACGAGCAGTACTTC
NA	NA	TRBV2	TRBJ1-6	CASSFRSGQGGSPLHF	TGTGCCAGCAGCTTCCGGTCGGGGCAGGGAGGTTCACCCCTCCACTTT
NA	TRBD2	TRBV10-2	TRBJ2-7	CASSASGRAGEQYF	TGCGCCAGCAGCGCCTCGGGGAGGGCGGGCGAGCAGTACTTC
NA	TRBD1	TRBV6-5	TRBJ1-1	CASSSGTGFFF	TGTGCCAGCAGTTCCGGGACAGGGTTTTTCTTT